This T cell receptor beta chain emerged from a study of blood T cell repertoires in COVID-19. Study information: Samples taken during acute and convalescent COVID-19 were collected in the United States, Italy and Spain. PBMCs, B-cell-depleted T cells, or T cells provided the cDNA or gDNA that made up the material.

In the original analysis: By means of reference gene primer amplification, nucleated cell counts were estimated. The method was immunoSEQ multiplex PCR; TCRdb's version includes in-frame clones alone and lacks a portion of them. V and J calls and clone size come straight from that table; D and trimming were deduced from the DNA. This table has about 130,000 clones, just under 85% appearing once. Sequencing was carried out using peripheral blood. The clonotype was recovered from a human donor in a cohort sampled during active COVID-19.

CDR3: CASSLGQGADTEAFF. Here the CDR3 DNA reads TGTGCCAGCAGCTTGGGACAGGGGGCCGACACTGAAGCTTTCTTT. This rearrangement joins TRBV7-9 to TRBJ1-1, with 12 bases identical to TRBD1. The CDR3 has 15 amino acids. J lost 3 bases, V lost 3 bases, and 2 bases had no gene match. The germline V gene encodes CDR1 SEHNR and CDR2 FQNEAQ (reference sequence).